What follows are 9 T cell receptor beta chains derived from one specimen sequenced in a study of graft-versus-host responses after intestinal transplantation. Assay used: immunoSEQ multiplex PCR; TCRdb lists only in-frame clones, some missing. Among 35,000 to 45,000 clones listed, over 85% were seen once. This material consisted of PBMCs, taken less than 280 days after transplant. These receptors originate from a human patient who received an intestinal transplant, so some T cells may come from the graft donor.

This chain connects TRBV7-6 to TRBJ1-4, with D unresolved. Germline V gene lookup returns CDR1 SGHVS and CDR2 FNYEAQ. This CDR3 comprises 14 residues. V shed 3 bases and J shed 5 bases, with 10 bases lying between them. In DNA form, the CDR3 reads TGTGCCAGCAGCTTTGGTGGAGGGAATGAAAAACTGTTTTTT. Translating it yields CASSFGGGNEKLFF.

There are a few counts of this clone. The rearrangement links TRBV6-5 to TRBJ2-1, with D possibly TRBD2 on 6 matching bases. The CDR3 has 13 residues. Germline CDR1 reads MNHEY; CDR2 reads SVGAGI. V dropped 4 bases and J dropped 7 bases, with 11 bases sitting between them. CDR3 region: CASSSGLINEQFF. In nucleotides, the CDR3 is TGTGCCAGCAGTTCCGGACTAATAAATGAGCAGTTCTTC.

The chain joins TRBV1 to TRBJ2-5. TRBV1 is described as a pseudogene. The CDR3 runs 16 residues. In nucleotides, the CDR3 is TGCACCAGCAGCCAAGAAAATCCAGTCTCTAAAGAGACCCAGTACTTC. It encodes CTSSQENPVSKETQYF.

V usage is TRBV4-1 and J usage is TRBJ2-1; 7 nucleotides line up with TRBD2. Looked up from germline, CDR1 is MGHRA and CDR2 is YSYEKL. The CDR3 runs to 15 residues. Germline trimming cut 1 base from V and 0 bases from J; bases unmatched to any gene: 0. CDR3 bases: TGCGCCAGCAGCCAAGGGACTAGCTCCTACAATGAGCAGTTCTTC. Amino acids: CASSQGTSSYNEQFF.

The chain recombines TRBV4-1 with TRBJ2-1, with D possibly TRBD2 on 6 matching bases. The CDR3 sequence is 15 residues long. Deletions cut 3 bases from V and 8 bases from J, with 17 bases between. CDR1 and CDR2 (germline): MGHRA, YSYEKL. The CDR3 here is CASSHVGGVRDEQFF. CDR3 DNA: TGCGCCAGCAGCCACGTCGGCGGGGTGAGGGATGAGCAGTTCTTC.

The chain couples TRBV7-9 to TRBJ2-1; 16 nucleotides line up with TRBD2. V was pared by 5 bases and J by 9 bases, with 10 bases of the junction left unmatched. There are 17 residues in the CDR3. CDR1 SEHNR and CDR2 FQNEAQ come from the germline V gene (reference sequence). Here the CDR3 reads CASSNTGTSGGGSEQFF. The CDR3 DNA follows: TGTGCCAGCAGCAACACCGGGACTAGCGGGGGGGGTAGTGAGCAGTTCTTC.

The gene calls are TRBV5-6 and TRBJ2-3; perhaps TRBD2 as D (5 bases). The ends were cut back, 6 bases at V and 5 bases at J, with 13 bases in the middle. The CDR3 length is 13 residues. Germline V gene sequence: CDR1 SGHDT, CDR2 YYEEEE. The CDR3 DNA reads as TGTGCCAGCAAACCAGCGGTGGGAGATACGCAGTATTTT. It translates to CASKPAVGDTQYF. The variable domain in full, completed from reference TRBV5-6 and TRBJ2-3, reads DAGVTQSPTHLIKTRGQQVTLRCSPKSGHDTVSWYQQALGQGPQFIFQYYEEEERQRGNFPDRFSGHQFPNYSSELNVNALLLGDSALYLCASKPAVGDTQYFGPGTRLTVL.

This clone was seen only once. This chain links TRBV5-4 with TRBJ2-7, with 7 bases that match TRBD2. In germline, CDR1 is SGHNT, CDR2 YYREEE (reference sequence). This CDR3 comprises 13 residues. V was clipped by 0 bases and J by 3 bases; unmatched bases: 0. The DNA of the CDR3 is TGTGCCAGCAGCTTGGAGCGGGGCTACGAGCAGTACTTC. Its protein is CASSLERGYEQYF.

The rearrangement uses TRBV9 and TRBJ1-6, with 7 bases aligning to TRBD1. Germline CDR1 reads SGDLS; CDR2 reads YYNGEE. J gave up 6 bases and V 4 bases, and 7 bases lay outside the gene matches. CDR3 length equals 15 residues. The CDR3, as DNA: TGTGCCAGCAGCCTAACAGGGGATCCTAATTCACCCCTCCACTTT. As protein: CASSLTGDPNSPLHF.